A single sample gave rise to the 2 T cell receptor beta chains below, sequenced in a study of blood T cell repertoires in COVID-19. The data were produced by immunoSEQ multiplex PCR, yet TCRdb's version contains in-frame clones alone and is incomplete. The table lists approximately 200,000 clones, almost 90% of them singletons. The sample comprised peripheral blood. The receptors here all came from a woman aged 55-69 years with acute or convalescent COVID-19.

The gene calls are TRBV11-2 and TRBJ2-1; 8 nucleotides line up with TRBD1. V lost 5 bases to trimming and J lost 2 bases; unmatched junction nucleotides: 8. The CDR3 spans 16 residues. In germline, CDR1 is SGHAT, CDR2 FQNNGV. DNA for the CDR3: TGTGCCAGCAGCCGACGGGACAGGCGACCCTACAATGAGCAGTTCTTC. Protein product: CASSRRDRRPYNEQFF.

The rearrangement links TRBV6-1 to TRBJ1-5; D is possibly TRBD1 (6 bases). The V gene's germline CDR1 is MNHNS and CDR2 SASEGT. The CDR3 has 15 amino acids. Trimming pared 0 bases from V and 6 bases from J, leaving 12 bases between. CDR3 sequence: CASSEARGLGQPQHF. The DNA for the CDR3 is TGTGCCAGCAGTGAAGCAAGGGGGTTGGGTCAGCCCCAGCATTTT.